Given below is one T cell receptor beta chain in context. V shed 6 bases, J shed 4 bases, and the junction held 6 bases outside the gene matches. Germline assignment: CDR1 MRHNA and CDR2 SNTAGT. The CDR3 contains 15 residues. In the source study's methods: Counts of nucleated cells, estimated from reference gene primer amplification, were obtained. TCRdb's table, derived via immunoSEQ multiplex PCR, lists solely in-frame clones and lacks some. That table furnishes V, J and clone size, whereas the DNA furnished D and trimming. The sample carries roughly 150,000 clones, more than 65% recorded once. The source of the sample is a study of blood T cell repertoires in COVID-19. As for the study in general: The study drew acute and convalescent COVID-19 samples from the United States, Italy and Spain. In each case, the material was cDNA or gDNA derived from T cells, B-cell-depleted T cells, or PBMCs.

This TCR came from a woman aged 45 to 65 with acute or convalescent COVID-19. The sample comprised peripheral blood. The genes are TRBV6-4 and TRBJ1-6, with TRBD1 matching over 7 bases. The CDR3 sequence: CASRGDSAYNSPLHF. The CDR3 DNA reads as TGTGCCAGCAGGGGGGACAGTGCTTATAATTCACCCCTCCACTTT.